The TCR beta chain described here comes from a study of identifying expanded T cells in peripheral blood (dated by TCRdb to about 2019). Study-level background: Four technical replicates, made by sequencing separate aliquots from the same pool of genomic DNA, were compared pairwise. The full study reports these points: Between technical replicates the binomial model flagged approximately 1.2 differentially abundant clones, whereas over roughly 2 weeks the binomial model flagged about 16.4 and over roughly 4 weeks 19 to 20. Both the number of clones called differentially abundant and the false-positive rate were significantly reduced by the beta-binomial model across all healthy-donor time intervals. The authors expected that over much longer intervals, such as months to years, biological variance in healthy repertoires might increase even further. In all healthy donors, the variance in clone template counts between samples taken approximately 15 days apart rose significantly as total template count increased.

About this clone: This receptor's antigen is unknown. No much larger clonotype is one base removed from it; base qualities were not supplied.

During the collection period, no immune events, such as infections, were documented for the healthy donors. Blood repertoires from healthy donors were used as a training cohort for calibrating time-dependent variance in a beta-binomial model of differential abundance of T-cell clones. There were around 10 healthy donors in the training cohort, of whom 3 were female and 7 were male. The donors were between roughly 29 and 70 years old, with an average age of roughly 40 years. Whole blood, obtained from a commercial supplier, was collected from each healthy donor at three time points spaced roughly 2 weeks apart. For immunosequencing, genomic DNA was extracted from unsorted whole blood. The CDR3 holds 13 amino acids from the cysteine to the phenylalanine. This entry keeps only the CDR3 DNA: 39 bases, framed from base 1. Sequences MNHEY (CDR1) and SMNVEV (CDR2) are obtained from the germline V gene (reference sequence). V is clipped by 3 bases and J by 6 bases, and the sequence between their germline boundaries is 6 bases long.

The immunoSEQ Assay, which uses bias-controlled multiplex PCR amplification of genomic DNA, was used to profile TCRbeta CDR3 regions. On the study's bioinformatics: The absolute abundance of each unique TCRbeta CDR3 region was quantified after sequences were collapsed and filtered. Differential abundance was assessed using a binomial (Fisher-equivalent) model and a beta-binomial model in which time-dependent variance fitted from healthy donors was added. Clones with fewer than 5 combined templates were removed, and differential abundance was called for clones with a Benjamini-Hochberg FDR below 0.01. In the beta-binomial model, variance was expressed as a function of the total template count across the two samples, in the form v = (b*log(k)+a)^2. TCRdb took over this immuneACCESS table, retaining in-frame rearrangements with V and J assigned. Such tables are incomplete; in checked studies, under half of the missing clones stem from an unresolved V gene, and the remainder is unexplained. For V, J and clone size, that table is used; D and trimming come from the DNA. The sample has about 100,000 clones on record, roughly 88% of them singletons. The ten largest clones add up to 5.5% to 6.5% of the sample.

The receptor was isolated from a person between 18 and 75 years old in good health. Sequenced: blood. This chain joins TRBV27 to TRBJ1-6; the D segment could be TRBD1, given 5 matching bases. The CDR3 amino acid sequence is: CASSFGTNSPLHF. The nucleotides read TGTGCCAGCAGTTTTGGGACTAATTCACCCCTCCACTTT.